Listed here are 6 T cell receptor beta chains from one sample, sequenced in a study of blood T cell repertoires in COVID-19. Assay: immunoSEQ multiplex PCR; the TCRdb copy retains only in-frame clones and omits some. Among 70,000 to 100,000 clones listed, around 75% were seen once. Sequencing input: peripheral blood. Receptor source: a woman aged 45-65 years with acute or convalescent COVID-19.

The V call is TRBV6-5, the J call TRBJ1-6; 8 bases agree with TRBD1. The length of the CDR3 is 16 residues. The ends lost 0 bases at V and 2 bases at J; junction bases unmatched: 0. Per germline, CDR1 MNHEY and CDR2 SVGAGI. The CDR3, as DNA: TGTGCCAGCAGTTACTCGGGACAGGCCTATAATTCACCCCTCCACTTT. The encoded protein is CASSYSGQAYNSPLHF.

The V gene is TRBV7-3, the J gene TRBJ2-2; 8 positions match TRBD2. With 5 bases clipped from V and 0 bases from J, the junction kept 2 bases outside the gene matches. The length of the CDR3 is 15 residues. Germline values: CDR1 SGHTA, CDR2 FQGTGA. CDR3 nucleotides: TGTGCCAGCAGCCGCGGGGGGTCGAACACCGGGGAGCTGTTTTTT. Encoded protein: CASSRGGSNTGELFF.

The chain employs TRBV7-7 and TRBJ2-1; no clear D. This CDR3 contains 13 residues. The V end lost 4 bases, the J end lost 4 bases, and 8 bases lay between the germline ends. Germline values: CDR1 SSHAT, CDR2 FNYEAQ (reference sequence). The CDR3 DNA reads TGTGCCAGCAGCTATGACTTGTACAATGAGCAGTTCTTC. This codes for CASSYDLYNEQFF.

This chain links TRBV4-1 with TRBJ1-1; the D gene is possibly TRBD1 (5 bases). The germline V gene encodes CDR1 MGHRA and CDR2 YSYEKL. The CDR3 consists of 15 residues. V was pared by 4 bases and J by 1 base, with 13 bases between. This chain's CDR3 is CASSPQAQGNTEAFF. CDR3 coding DNA: TGCGCCAGCAGCCCGCAGGCCCAGGGGAACACTGAAGCTTTCTTT.

This chain connects TRBV7-2 to TRBJ1-2; possibly TRBD1 for D (6 bases). CDR3 length: 14 residues. Trimming took off 3 bases at V and 7 bases at J, with 15 bases between the two ends. CDR1 is SGHTA and CDR2 is FQGNSA in the germline V gene. The CDR3 loop reads CASSFDRSVGGYTF. The CDR3 DNA is TGTGCCAGCAGCTTCGACAGGAGTGTGGGTGGCTACACCTTC.

This rearrangement joins TRBV5-1 to TRBJ2-7, with TRBD1 matching over 7 bases. There are 16 residues in the CDR3. Germline assignment: CDR1 SGHRS and CDR2 YFSETQ. The junction had 13 bases not matched to a gene; V was cut back by 0 bases and J by 7 bases. Written as DNA, the CDR3 is TGCGCCAGCAGCTTGGGGGGGAGTGTCTACAGGGGTGAGCAGTACTTC. This gives the protein CASSLGGSVYRGEQYF. Full variable domain (rest looked up from reference TRBV5-1 and TRBJ2-7): KAGVTQTPRYLIKTRGQQVTLSCSPISGHRSVSWYQQTPGQGLQFLFEYFSETQRNKGNFPGRFSGRQFSNSRSEMNVSTLELGDSALYLCASSLGGSVYRGEQYFGPGTRLTVT.